Following are 29 T cell receptor beta chains from one sample sequenced in a study of blood T cell repertoires in COVID-19 (TCRdb year 2020). Libraries came from the immunoSEQ multiplex PCR assay. TCRdb's version of the immuneACCESS table is confined to in-frame rearrangements and falls short of the full clone set. An unresolved V gene accounts for under half of the shortfall where checked; the remainder is of unknown origin. Counted in this sample were around 140,000 clones; approximately 88% of them appeared once. The ten top clones hold around 26% of the sample. The sample comprised peripheral blood. Receptor source: a human donor in a cohort sampled during active COVID-19.

In its sample, this clone was seen once. V is TRBV4-1 and J is TRBJ2-7; TRBD2 matches at 12 bases. J was trimmed by 5 bases and V by 3 bases; bases with no gene match: 5. The CDR3 runs 15 residues. Germline V CDR1 and CDR2: MGHRA, YSYEKL. Written as DNA, the CDR3 is TGCGCCAGCAGCCAGCACCTAGCGGGGGGGAACGAGCAGTACTTC. Translating it yields CASSQHLAGGNEQYF.

The V and J genes are TRBV19 and TRBJ2-1; TRBD2 might be the D (5 bases). Looked up from germline, CDR1 is LNHDA and CDR2 is SQIVND (reference sequence). The V and J ends lost 4 bases and 0 bases respectively, with 7 bases between them. This CDR3 has 14 residues. CDR3 loop: CASSRRSSYNEQFF. The DNA for the CDR3 is TGTGCCAGTAGTAGGAGGAGCTCCTACAATGAGCAGTTCTTC.

V usage is TRBV7-8 and J usage is TRBJ1-1; perhaps TRBD1 as D (5 bases). Per the germline V gene, CDR1 is SGHVS and CDR2 is FQNEAQ. The CDR3 sequence is 18 residues long. V shed 2 bases and J shed 0 bases, with 19 bases lying between them. The chain's CDR3 is CASSLLGGAGRLNTEAFF. As DNA, the CDR3 is TGTGCCAGCAGCTTATTAGGAGGTGCGGGACGATTGAACACTGAAGCTTTCTTT.

This chain joins TRBV5-1 and TRBJ2-2, with 8 nucleotides matching TRBD1. Trimming cost V 3 bases and J 4 bases; bases outside gene matches: 2. The germline V gene has CDR1 SGHRS and CDR2 YFSETQ. The CDR3 is 14 amino acids. DNA of the CDR3: TGCGCCAGCAGCTGGACAGGGATCACCGGGGAGCTGTTTTTT. Translating gives CASSWTGITGELFF. The entire variable domain, with the rest obtained from reference TRBV5-1 and TRBJ2-2, is as follows: KAGVTQTPRYLIKTRGQQVTLSCSPISGHRSVSWYQQTPGQGLQFLFEYFSETQRNKGNFPGRFSGRQFSNSRSEMNVSTLELGDSALYLCASSWTGITGELFFGEGSRLTVL.

This chain joins TRBV5-6 and TRBJ1-5, with 10 positions matching TRBD1. CDR1 is SGHDT, CDR2 YYEEEE, per germline. This CDR3 is 16 amino acids long. V lost 3 bases to trimming and J lost 6 bases; unmatched junction nucleotides: 9. CDR3 sequence reads: CASSSTVRDRGQPQHF. Written as DNA, the CDR3 is TGTGCCAGCAGCTCGACCGTTCGGGACAGGGGTCAGCCCCAGCATTTT.

The chain couples TRBV30 to TRBJ2-3; D gene unclear. V was cut by 5 bases and J by 6 bases, with 9 bases left in between. Germline-derived CDR1 and CDR2 are GTSNPN and SVGIG (reference sequence). The CDR3 has 11 amino acids. The CDR3 DNA follows: TGTGCCTGGGGCCACGGTGATACGCAGTATTTT. Translating it yields CAWGHGDTQYF.

The rearrangement links TRBV12-5 to TRBJ1-5, with TRBD1 matching 8 bases. Looked up from germline, CDR1 is LGHNT and CDR2 is FRNRAP. This CDR3 region has 17 residues. The junction had 7 bases not matched to a gene; V was cut back by 3 bases and J by 0 bases. DNA for the CDR3: TGTGCTAGTGGTTTCCGGACAGGGCCTCATAGCAATCAGCCCCAGCATTTT. It codes for CASGFRTGPHSNQPQHF.

This chain links TRBV7-2 with TRBJ2-1; D possibly corresponds to TRBD2 (5 bases). Germline-derived CDR1 and CDR2 are SGHTA and FQGNSA. V was pared by 6 bases and J by 5 bases, with 14 bases between. This CDR3 has 14 residues. CDR3 DNA sequence: TGTGCCAGCAGATCTCCCGGGATTCACAATGAGCAGTTCTTC. Its translation is CASRSPGIHNEQFF. Full variable domain (rest looked up from reference TRBV7-2 and TRBJ2-1): GAGVSQSPSNKVTEKGKDVELRCDPISGHTALYWYRQSLGQGLEFLIYFQGNSAPDKSGLPSDRFSAERTGGSVSTLTIQRTQQEDSAVYLCASRSPGIHNEQFFGPGTRLTVL.

The chain recombines TRBV6-2 or TRBV6-3 with TRBJ1-1; a weak D match, TRBD1 (5 bases). The V gene lost 1 base and the J gene lost 9 bases, with 9 bases spanning the gap. The germline V gene has CDR1 MNHEY and CDR2 SVGEGT. The CDR3 is made up of 12 amino acids. The CDR3: CASSYYQGKAFF. The DNA of the CDR3 is TGTGCCAGCAGTTACTACCAGGGCAAAGCTTTCTTT.

The rearrangement joins TRBV18 to TRBJ2-2; 10 bases are a match to TRBD1. This CDR3 is built from 16 residues. V was pared by 1 base and J by 7 bases, with 6 bases of the junction left unmatched. Germline V gives CDR1 KGHSH, CDR2 LQKENI. The CDR3 loop reads CASSPRTGGNVGELFF. The CDR3 DNA reads TGTGCCAGCTCACCACGGACAGGGGGGAATGTCGGGGAGCTGTTTTTT.

J is TRBJ1-5 and V is TRBV6-5; 9 bases map to TRBD1. The germline V gene encodes CDR1 MNHEY and CDR2 SVGAGI. The V gene end was trimmed by 0 bases and the J gene end by 6 bases; junction bases not matched to a gene: 3. The CDR3 extends over 15 amino acids. Here the CDR3 DNA reads TGTGCCAGCAGTTACTCGAGGACAGGGGTTCAGCCCCAGCATTTT. Translated, it gives CASSYSRTGVQPQHF.

The rearrangement uses TRBV5-1 and TRBJ1-2; TRBD1 matches at 7 bases. This CDR3 comprises 12 residues. The junction had 2 bases not matched to a gene; V was cut back by 4 bases and J by 5 bases. Germline V CDR1 and CDR2: SGHRS, YFSETQ. CDR3 nucleotides: TGCGCCAGCAGCCCAGGGGGGTATGGCTACACCTTC. Translation gives CASSPGGYGYTF. The full variable domain, its missing parts supplied by reference TRBV5-1 and TRBJ1-2, is KAGVTQTPRYLIKTRGQQVTLSCSPISGHRSVSWYQQTPGQGLQFLFEYFSETQRNKGNFPGRFSGRQFSNSRSEMNVSTLELGDSALYLCASSPGGYGYTFGSGTRLTVV.

The chain couples TRBV7-2 to TRBJ1-4; D is possibly TRBD1 (5 bases). The CDR3 is 15 residues long. Germline-derived CDR1 and CDR2 are SGHTA and FQGNSA. Trimming removed 5 bases at V and 0 bases at J, with 10 bases between. CDR3 in DNA: TGTGCCAGCAGCCCAGGGTATTCAACTAATGAAAAACTGTTTTTT. Translated: CASSPGYSTNEKLFF.

The rearrangement links TRBV5-6 to TRBJ2-1; TRBD1 matches at 7 bases. The ends lost 0 bases at V and 1 base at J; junction bases unmatched: 13. The CDR3 extends over 19 amino acids. Germline V lookup: CDR1 SGHDT, CDR2 YYEEEE. For the CDR3, the DNA is TGTGCCAGCAGCTTGGAAGAGGTCGACAGGGCTTCTTCCTACAATGAGCAGTTCTTC. Translated: CASSLEEVDRASSYNEQFF. Using reference TRBV5-6 and TRBJ2-1 for the parts outside the CDR3, the full variable domain is DAGVTQSPTHLIKTRGQQVTLRCSPKSGHDTVSWYQQALGQGPQFIFQYYEEEERQRGNFPDRFSGHQFPNYSSELNVNALLLGDSALYLCASSLEEVDRASSYNEQFFGPGTRLTVL.

This clone was detected a few times. The chain couples TRBV2 to TRBJ1-6; TRBD1 matches 7 bases. Germline V lookup: CDR1 SNHLY, CDR2 FYNNEI. The CDR3 runs to 14 residues. Unmatched junction bases numbered 6, after V lost 6 bases and J lost 7 bases. This CDR3 reads CASSVDRLNSPLHF. CDR3 DNA sequence: TGTGCCAGCAGCGTGGACAGGCTAAATTCACCCCTCCACTTT.

The chain carries TRBV27 and TRBJ1-1; TRBD1 agrees at 9 bases. V gave up 6 bases and J gave up 1 base; unmatched junction bases: 6. CDR1 and CDR2 (germline): MNHEY, SMNVEV (reference sequence). This CDR3 region has 15 residues. The DNA for the CDR3 is TGTGCCAGCAGACGGGGGGGACAGGGGAACACTGAAGCTTTCTTT. It specifies CASRRGGQGNTEAFF.

The chain combines TRBV7-6 with TRBJ2-7; the D gene is possibly TRBD2 (6 bases). CDR3 size: 15 residues. Between the trimmed V and J ends, which lost 1 base and 2 bases, there was a span of 12 bases. The germline V gene encodes CDR1 SGHVS and CDR2 FNYEAQ. CDR3 in DNA: TGTGCCAGCAGCTTAGGAGGGTCGGGGGCCTACGAGCAGTACTTC. This codes for CASSLGGSGAYEQYF.

This clone was counted a few times. The rearrangement uses TRBV11-3 and TRBJ2-3; 8 bases align to TRBD1. J was trimmed by 5 bases and V by 0 bases; bases with no gene match: 10. Germline V lookup: CDR1 SGHNT, CDR2 YENEEA. This CDR3 region has 17 residues. CDR3 protein: CASSLDTGGYGRDTQYF. CDR3 in DNA: TGTGCCAGCAGCTTAGACACAGGGGGATACGGTAGAGATACGCAGTATTTT. The full variable domain, in which reference TRBV11-3 and TRBJ2-3 provide the parts outside the CDR3, is EAGVVQSPRYKIIEKKQPVAFWCNPISGHNTLYWYLQNLGQGPELLIRYENEEAVDDSQLPKDRFSAERLKGVDSTLKIQPAELGDSAVYLCASSLDTGGYGRDTQYFGPGTRLTVL.

This rearrangement joins TRBV29-1 to TRBJ1-2; 7 bases fit TRBD1. The CDR3 is 13 residues long. V lost 5 bases and J lost 2; bases outside the gene matches: 5. Per germline, CDR1 SQVTM and CDR2 ANQGSEA. The CDR3 DNA reads TGCAGCGTTCGGGACAGAGAGAACTATGGCTACACCTTC. It specifies CSVRDRENYGYTF.

The gene calls are TRBV19 and TRBJ2-2; maybe TRBD2 (6 bases). Trimming cost V 6 bases and J 7 bases, with 12 bases left between them. The CDR3 sequence is 13 residues long. The germline CDR1 and CDR2 sequences are LNHDA and SQIVND (reference sequence). The CDR3 region has the DNA TGTGCCAGTAGAGGTCCCGGGGGCGGGGAGCTGTTTTTT. The encoded protein is CASRGPGGGELFF.

The chain uses TRBV6-2 or TRBV6-3 and TRBJ2-7; D gene uncertain. The V gene's germline CDR1 is MNHEY and CDR2 SVGEGT. V was cut by 0 bases and J by 4 bases, with 13 bases left in between. There are 15 residues in the CDR3. The CDR3 sequence: CASSYSDSRRYEQYF. DNA of the CDR3: TGTGCCAGCAGTTACTCCGACTCCAGAAGGTACGAGCAGTACTTC.

The rearrangement uses TRBV6-4 and TRBJ1-2, with 10 bases matching TRBD1. With 6 bases clipped from V and 5 bases from J, the junction kept 18 bases outside the gene matches. The CDR3 extends over 18 amino acids. The V gene's germline CDR1 is MRHNA and CDR2 SNTAGT. CDR3 coding DNA: TGTGCCAGCAGAAACCGCCGGGACAGGGGAGCAGAGGGATATGGCTACACCTTC. This gives the protein CASRNRRDRGAEGYGYTF.

V and J are TRBV29-1 and TRBJ2-7; 9 nucleotides line up with TRBD1. In germline, CDR1 is SQVTM, CDR2 ANQGSEA. This CDR3 comprises 12 residues. J gave up 5 bases and V 6 bases, and 5 bases lay outside the gene matches. For the CDR3, the DNA is TGCAGCGTCCGGGACAGGGCCCACGAGCAGTACTTC. Translating gives CSVRDRAHEQYF.

V is TRBV29-1 and J is TRBJ2-1; 7 bases agree with TRBD1. The CDR3 spans 13 residues. CDR1 and CDR2 (germline): SQVTM, ANQGSEA. Trimming cost V 7 bases and J 7 bases; bases outside gene matches: 10. CDR3 nucleotide sequence: TGCAGCGCTTCAGGGGGTTGGGTGAATGAGCAGTTCTTC. Its translation is CSASGGWVNEQFF.

V and J are TRBV4-3 and TRBJ1-2; 8 bases agree with TRBD1. From germline, CDR1 is LGHNA and CDR2 YSLEER. The trim removed 3 bases at V and 0 bases at J, leaving 0 bases unmatched. The CDR3 extends over 14 amino acids. The chain's CDR3 is CASSQDRANYGYTF. The CDR3 nucleotides are TGCGCCAGCAGCCAGGACAGGGCTAACTATGGCTACACCTTC.

This chain joins TRBV6-6 and TRBJ2-2, with 15 positions matching TRBD2. CDR3 length equals 17 residues. Germline CDR1 and CDR2: MNHNY and SVGAGI (reference sequence). Losses at the gene ends were 5 bases for V and 5 bases for J; bases not matched to a gene: 6. The CDR3 sequence: CASSLGLAGGVTGELFF. The CDR3 DNA is TGTGCCAGCAGTCTGGGACTAGCGGGGGGAGTTACCGGGGAGCTGTTTTTT.

The chain combines TRBV2 with TRBJ1-5; 10 bases are a match to TRBD1. Trimming removed 5 bases from V and 6 bases from J; junction bases left unmatched: 4. Germline V lookup: CDR1 SNHLY, CDR2 FYNNEI. The CDR3 is made up of 14 amino acids. CDR3 amino acids: CASSMTGGGQPQHF. For the CDR3, the DNA is TGTGCCAGCAGTATGACAGGGGGCGGTCAGCCCCAGCATTTT. The complete variable domain, with remaining parts taken from reference TRBV2 and TRBJ1-5, reads EPEVTQTPSHQVTQMGQEVILRCVPISNHLYFYWYRQILGQKVEFLVSFYNNEISEKSEIFDDQFSVERPDGSNFTLKIRSTKLEDSAMYFCASSMTGGGQPQHFGDGTRLSIL.

The V and J genes are TRBV9 and TRBJ1-4; 8 bases are shared with TRBD1. This CDR3 has 17 residues. Germline CDR1 reads SGDLS; CDR2 reads YYNGEE. With V trimmed by 4 bases and J by 0 bases, 8 bases remained unmatched. The CDR3 bases are TGTGCCAGCAGCCCAAGGACAGGGCTTACAACTAATGAAAAACTGTTTTTT. Residues: CASSPRTGLTTNEKLFF.

The chain employs TRBV11-2 and TRBJ2-1; 7 bases fit TRBD2. Per the germline V gene, CDR1 is SGHAT and CDR2 is FQNNGV. The CDR3 is 15 amino acids. Trimming cost V 2 bases and J 1 base; bases outside gene matches: 2. The CDR3 reads CASSLRLASYNEQFF. As DNA, the CDR3 is TGTGCCAGCAGCTTAAGACTAGCATCCTACAATGAGCAGTTCTTC.